This T cell receptor (beta chain) was identified during a study of blood T cell repertoires in COVID-19. The wider study: T cells, B-cell-depleted T cells, or PBMCs supplied cDNA or gDNA.

A single count supports this clone. In the original analysis: Estimated nucleated cell counts came from reference gene primer amplification. Assay: immunoSEQ multiplex PCR; the TCRdb copy retains only in-frame clones and omits some. That table gives V, J and clone size, and the DNA gave D and trimming. The sample shows 52,000 or so clones, less than 95% of them seen only once. Sequencing was carried out using peripheral blood. This clonotype was sampled from a human donor in a cohort sampled during active COVID-19.

CDR3 loop: CASSEVDRGFHEQYF. CDR3 DNA sequence: TGTGCCAGCAGTGAAGTGGACAGGGGGTTCCACGAGCAGTACTTC. This rearrangement joins TRBV25-1 to TRBJ2-7; 10 bases agree with TRBD1. Germline lookup yields CDR1 MGHDK and CDR2 SYGVNS. V was pared by 2 bases and J by 5 bases, with 6 bases of the junction left unmatched. The CDR3 sequence is 15 residues long.